One and the same sample provided the 10 T cell receptor beta chains below, sequenced in a study of shared clonotypes between healthy human individuals. The assay was immunoSEQ multiplex PCR, and TCRdb's table has in-frame clones only and misses some. Here the sample spans 550,000 to 600,000 clones, around 77% being singletons. The sequencing sample was made of PBMCs. These receptors were taken from a woman aged 40 to 50 in good health. Some clones in this sample may be carry-over from other donors' samples.

V and J are TRBV7-9 and TRBJ2-3; TRBD2 matches 11 bases. Germline CDR1 SEHNR, CDR2 FQNEAQ (reference sequence). The CDR3 length is 15 residues. The ends lost 5 bases at V and 6 bases at J; junction bases unmatched: 7. For the CDR3, the DNA is TGTGCCAGCAGCCCAAGACTAGCGGGAACGGATACGCAGTATTTT. It encodes CASSPRLAGTDTQYF.

The chain uses TRBV28 and TRBJ2-7, with D possibly matching TRBD1 (5 bases). CDR3 length: 14 residues. V lost 3 bases and J lost 2, with 11 bases in between. CDR1 and CDR2 from the germline V gene are MDHEN and SYDVKM. The CDR3 nucleotides read TGTGCCAGCAGTTTGCCAGGGCCCCCCTACGAGCAGTACTTC. This sequence encodes CASSLPGPPYEQYF.

CDR3 nucleotides: TGTGCCAGCAGCCTCCGGGACTACAGATACGAGCAGTACTTC. Its translation is CASSLRDYRYEQYF. The rearrangement links TRBV5-6 to TRBJ2-7; 7 bases align to TRBD2. V lost 4 bases to trimming and J lost 4 bases; unmatched junction nucleotides: 8. Germline values: CDR1 SGHDT, CDR2 YYEEEE. This CDR3 spans 14 amino acids.

There are a few counts of this clone. This rearrangement joins TRBV27 to TRBJ2-7; weak D call: TRBD2 (6 bases). Trimming shortened V by 2 bases and J by 5 bases, and 10 bases separated the two germline ends. CDR3 length equals 13 residues. Germline V gene lookup returns CDR1 MNHEY and CDR2 SMNVEV (reference sequence). DNA of the CDR3: TGTGCCAGCAGTTTAAGGGGAGGACACGAGCAGTACTTC. Translating gives CASSLRGGHEQYF.

This sequence joins TRBV6-5 and TRBJ2-2; D is perhaps TRBD1 (6 bases). The germline V gene encodes CDR1 MNHEY and CDR2 SVGAGI. This CDR3 is 16 amino acids long. V lost 0 bases, J lost 1 base, and 9 bases lay in between. This chain's CDR3 is CASSYSPTGNTGELFF. The DNA for the CDR3 is TGTGCCAGCAGTTACTCGCCGACAGGGAACACCGGGGAGCTGTTTTTT.

The CDR3 sequence: CASSRGRDLNEQFF. Written as DNA, the CDR3 is TGTGCCAGCTCGAGGGGCAGGGACCTCAATGAGCAGTTCTTC. The chain carries TRBV11-2 and TRBJ2-1, with D perhaps being TRBD1 or TRBD2 (5 bases each). The CDR3 is 14 residues long. V lost 8 bases, J lost 6 bases, and 17 bases lay in between. The germline V gene encodes CDR1 SGHAT and CDR2 FQNNGV.

This clone was recorded a few times. The V call is TRBV5-1, the J call TRBJ1-1; TRBD1 matches at 9 bases. The ends lost 0 bases at V and 6 bases at J; junction bases unmatched: 6. CDR3 length equals 15 residues. Germline V CDR1 and CDR2: SGHRS, YFSETQ. Here the CDR3 DNA reads TGCGCCAGCAGCTTGGGGACAGGGGACGTCCCTGAAGCTTTCTTT. This sequence encodes CASSLGTGDVPEAFF.

V gene TRBV10-3 combines with J gene TRBJ2-3; the D call may be TRBD1 or TRBD2 (7 bases each). The CDR3 extends over 14 amino acids. Germline loops: CDR1 ENHRY, CDR2 SYGVKD. V lost 8 bases, J lost 4 bases, and 16 bases lay in between. The CDR3 sequence is CAISQGGGSDTQYF. The CDR3 nucleotides read TGTGCCATCTCTCAGGGAGGGGGCTCAGATACGCAGTATTTT.

V gene TRBV5-1 combines with J gene TRBJ1-4, with TRBD1 matching over 8 bases. The J segment lost 7 bases and the V segment lost 4 bases, leaving 6 bases of the junction unmatched. This CDR3 spans 14 amino acids. Germline-derived CDR1 and CDR2 are SGHRS and YFSETQ. The DNA for the CDR3 is TGCGCCAGCAGCCCCCAGGGGGCCAGTGAAAAACTGTTTTTT. Its translation: CASSPQGASEKLFF.

The V and J genes are TRBV5-4 and TRBJ1-1, with D unresolved. V was clipped by 4 bases and J by 3 bases, with 10 bases between them. The CDR3 covers 13 residues. In germline, CDR1 is SGHNT, CDR2 YYREEE (reference sequence). In DNA form, the CDR3 reads TGTGCCAGCAGCCCCAGCTCGGACACTGAAGCTTTCTTT. Protein product: CASSPSSDTEAFF.